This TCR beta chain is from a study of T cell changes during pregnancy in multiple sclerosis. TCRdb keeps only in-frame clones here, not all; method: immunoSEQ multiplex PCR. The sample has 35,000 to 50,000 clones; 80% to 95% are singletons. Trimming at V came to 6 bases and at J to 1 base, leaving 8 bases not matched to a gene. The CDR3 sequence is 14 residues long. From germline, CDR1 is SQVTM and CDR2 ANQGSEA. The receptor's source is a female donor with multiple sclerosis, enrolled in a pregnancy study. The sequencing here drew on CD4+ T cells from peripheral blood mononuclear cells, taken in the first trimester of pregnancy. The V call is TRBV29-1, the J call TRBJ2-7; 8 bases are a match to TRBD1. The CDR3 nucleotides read TGCAGCGTCCGAGAGGACAGGGTTTCCTACGAGCAGTACTTC. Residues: CSVREDRVSYEQYF.